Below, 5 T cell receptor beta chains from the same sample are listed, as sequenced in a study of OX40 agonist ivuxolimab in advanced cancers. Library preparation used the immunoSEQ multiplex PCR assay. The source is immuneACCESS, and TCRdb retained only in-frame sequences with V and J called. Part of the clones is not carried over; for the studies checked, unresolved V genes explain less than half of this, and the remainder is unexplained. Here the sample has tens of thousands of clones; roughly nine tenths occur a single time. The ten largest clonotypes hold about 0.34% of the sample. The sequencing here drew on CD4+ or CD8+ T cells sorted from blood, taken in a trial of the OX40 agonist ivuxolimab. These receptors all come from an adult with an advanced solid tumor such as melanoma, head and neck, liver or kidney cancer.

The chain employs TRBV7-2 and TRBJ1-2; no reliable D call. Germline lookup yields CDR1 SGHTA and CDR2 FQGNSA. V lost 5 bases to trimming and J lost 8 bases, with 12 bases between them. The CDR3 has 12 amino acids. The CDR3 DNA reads TGTGCCAGCAGCCAGGAGGGTGGAGGCTACACCTTC. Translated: CASSQEGGGYTF. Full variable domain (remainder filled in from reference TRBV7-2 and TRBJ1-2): GAGVSQSPSNKVTEKGKDVELRCDPISGHTALYWYRQSLGQGLEFLIYFQGNSAPDKSGLPSDRFSAERTGGSVSTLTIQRTQQEDSAVYLCASSQEGGGYTFGSGTRLTVV.

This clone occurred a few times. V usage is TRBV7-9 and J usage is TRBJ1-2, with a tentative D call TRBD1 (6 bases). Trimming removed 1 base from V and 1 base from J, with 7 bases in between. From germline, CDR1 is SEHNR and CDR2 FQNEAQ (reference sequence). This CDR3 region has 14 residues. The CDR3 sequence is CASSLGQDNYGYTF. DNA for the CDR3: TGTGCCAGCAGCTTAGGACAGGATAACTATGGCTACACCTTC.

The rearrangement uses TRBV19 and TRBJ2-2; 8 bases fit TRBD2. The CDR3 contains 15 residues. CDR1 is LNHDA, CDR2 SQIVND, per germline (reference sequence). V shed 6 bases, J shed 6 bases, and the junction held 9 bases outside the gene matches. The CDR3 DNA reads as TGTGCCAGTAGCTTGGGGCGGGGGGCCCCCGGGGAGCTGTTTTTT. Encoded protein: CASSLGRGAPGELFF.

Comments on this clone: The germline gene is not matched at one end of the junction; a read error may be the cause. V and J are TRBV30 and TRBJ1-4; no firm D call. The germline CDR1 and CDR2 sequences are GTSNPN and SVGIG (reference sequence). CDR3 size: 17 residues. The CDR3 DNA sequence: TGTGCCTGGAGTCCCCGGGGTATGGGCGCAACTAGTGAAAAACTGTTTTTT. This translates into CAWSPRGMGATSEKLFF.

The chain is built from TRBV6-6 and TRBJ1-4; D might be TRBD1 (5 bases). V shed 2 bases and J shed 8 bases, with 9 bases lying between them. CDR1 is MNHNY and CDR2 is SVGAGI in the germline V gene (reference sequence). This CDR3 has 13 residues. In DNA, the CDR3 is TGTGCCAGCAGTTACAGGGGAGAAGAAAAACTGTTTTTT. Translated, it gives CASSYRGEEKLFF.